The 4 T cell receptor beta chains presented below share a single source sample, sequenced in a study of blood T cell repertoires in COVID-19. Clones were read by immunoSEQ multiplex PCR, and TCRdb kept only the in-frame ones, dropping some. The table has hundreds of thousands of clones, roughly 89% seen once. The sequencing sample was made of peripheral blood. These receptors were obtained from a man aged 18 to 30 with COVID-19, enrolled during active disease.

The chain links TRBV5-1 to TRBJ1-1; 10 nucleotides line up with TRBD1. The CDR3 runs 15 residues. The ends lost 1 base at V and 5 bases at J; junction bases unmatched: 5. Germline V CDR1 and CDR2: SGHRS, YFSETQ. DNA of the CDR3: TGCGCCAGCAGCTTGAGCGACAGGGGGCGAACTGAAGCTTTCTTT. Residues: CASSLSDRGRTEAFF.

The gene calls are TRBV5-1 and TRBJ2-7, with D perhaps TRBD1 (6 bases). CDR3 length: 17 residues. Germline V gene data show CDR1 as SGHRS and CDR2 as YFSETQ. V was shortened by 6 bases and J by 0 bases, with 22 bases between the two germline ends. Here the CDR3 DNA reads TGCGCCAGCAACAGGGAAGGGGCGGGCCGTATCTCCTACGAGCAGTACTTC. It is translated as CASNREGAGRISYEQYF.

The rearrangement joins TRBV6-1 to TRBJ1-3; tentative D call: TRBD1 (5 bases). Germline assignment: CDR1 MNHNS and CDR2 SASEGT. Trimming stripped 0 bases from V and 0 bases from J, with 9 bases between. The CDR3 is made up of 16 amino acids. CDR3 sequence: CASSEAGEDSGNTIYF. DNA of the CDR3: TGTGCCAGCAGTGAAGCAGGGGAGGACTCTGGAAACACCATATATTTT.

The genes are TRBV11-1 and TRBJ2-1, with TRBD2 identical over 9 bases. The CDR3 extends over 16 amino acids. V trimming: 4 bases; J trimming: 2 bases; junction bases outside the gene matches: 6. CDR1 and CDR2 (germline): SGHAT, FQDESV (reference sequence). DNA for the CDR3: TGTGCCAGCAGCTCGAAAACTAGCGGGCCCTACAATGAGCAGTTCTTC. This encodes CASSSKTSGPYNEQFF.